The 18 T cell receptor beta chains below were found in one sample sequenced in a study of shared clonotypes between healthy human individuals. Only in-frame clones appear in the TCRdb table, and some are missing; sequencing was by immunoSEQ multiplex PCR. The sample includes 2 million to 2.5 million clones, 80% to 95% seen only once; the top ten take about 0.39%. The sequenced sample consisted of naive CD4+ T cells from PBMCs. Noted subset: CD45RA+ positively selected. The receptors shown here come from a man younger than 35 in good health. Some clones in this sample may be carry-over from other donors' samples.

This clone was seen a handful of times. The chain combines TRBV19 with TRBJ2-2, with D possibly matching TRBD2 (5 bases). Per germline, CDR1 LNHDA and CDR2 SQIVND (reference sequence). The CDR3 consists of 15 residues. Trimming took off 4 bases at V and 7 bases at J, with 16 bases between the two ends. The DNA of the CDR3 is TGTGCCAGTAGTACTCTACTAGAGTTGGGCGGGGAGCTGTTTTTT. Its translation: CASSTLLELGGELFF.

The chain joins TRBV29-1 to TRBJ1-3, with D unclear. Trimming removed 3 bases from V and 0 bases from J, with 6 bases in between. This CDR3 comprises 13 residues. In germline, CDR1 is SQVTM, CDR2 ANQGSEA. The CDR3 coding sequence is TGCAGCGTTGATCGGTACTCTGGAAACACCATATATTTT. It translates to CSVDRYSGNTIYF.

A word on this clone: Other DNA sequences in the same sample also yield this CDR3. The rearrangement uses TRBV5-1 and TRBJ1-1; no reliable D call. Trimming pared 2 bases from V and 1 base from J, leaving 9 bases between. Looked up from germline, CDR1 is SGHRS and CDR2 is YFSETQ. CDR3 length: 14 residues. The CDR3 is CASSLESRNTEAFF. Here the CDR3 DNA reads TGCGCCAGCAGCTTAGAGAGCAGGAACACTGAAGCTTTCTTT.

This clone was seen more than once but under ten times. V usage is TRBV4-1 and J usage is TRBJ1-5; D remains ambiguous. In germline, CDR1 is MGHRA, CDR2 YSYEKL. The CDR3 has 13 amino acids. V was cut by 4 bases and J by 5 bases, with 9 bases left in between. CDR3 nucleotide sequence: TGCGCCAGCAGCCCTGACGGTTATCAGCCCCAGCATTTT. Its protein is CASSPDGYQPQHF.

This clone was picked up one time. This chain connects TRBV5-5 to TRBJ2-7; D perhaps matches TRBD1 (5 bases). Between the trimmed V and J ends, which lost 4 bases and 2 bases, there was a span of 16 bases. Looked up from germline, CDR1 is SGHKS and CDR2 is YYEKEE (reference sequence). The CDR3 has 15 amino acids. The CDR3 region is CASSQGATQTYEQYF. The CDR3 nucleotides are TGTGCCAGCAGCCAAGGGGCGACTCAAACCTACGAGCAGTACTTC.

V is TRBV6-1 and J is TRBJ1-2; weak D call: TRBD1 (6 bases). Trimming removed 5 bases at V and 7 bases at J, with 14 bases between. This CDR3 is built from 13 residues. CDR1 and CDR2 (germline): MNHNS, SASEGT. The CDR3, as DNA: TGTGCCAGCAGTCGGGACACCCTCGGTGGCTACACCTTC. Its translation is CASSRDTLGGYTF.

This CDR3 reads CASSLAVTVSTDTQYF. In nucleotides, the CDR3 is TGTGCCAGCAGCTTAGCCGTGACAGTTAGCACAGATACGCAGTATTTT. The chain is built from TRBV7-9 and TRBJ2-3, with D perhaps matching TRBD1 (5 bases). The CDR3 covers 16 residues. The V gene lost 0 bases and the J gene lost 0 bases, with 10 bases spanning the gap. Germline CDR1 reads SEHNR; CDR2 reads FQNEAQ (reference sequence).

The chain recombines TRBV9 with TRBJ2-3, with TRBD1 identical over 7 bases. The V segment lost 3 bases and the J segment 3 bases; nucleotides outside the gene matches: 7. The CDR3 spans 15 residues. CDR1 is SGDLS and CDR2 is YYNGEE in the germline V gene. The CDR3 protein is CASSDSGQQTDTQYF. CDR3 nucleotide sequence: TGTGCCAGCAGCGACTCGGGACAGCAAACAGATACGCAGTATTTT.

The chain uses TRBV15 and TRBJ2-7, with D maybe TRBD1 (5 bases). The germline V gene encodes CDR1 LNHNV and CDR2 YYDKDF (reference sequence). The CDR3 spans 14 residues. Trimming left V 0 bases short and J 0 bases short, with 6 bases between. The CDR3 nucleotides read TGTGCCACCAGCAGAGAACAGGCCTCCTACGAGCAGTACTTC. This gives the protein CATSREQASYEQYF.

This clone was recorded once. This chain uses TRBV27 with TRBJ1-2, with D unclear. Per germline, CDR1 MNHEY and CDR2 SMNVEV (reference sequence). The V gene lost 2 bases and the J gene lost 8 bases, with 21 bases spanning the gap. The CDR3 loop spans 16 amino acids. CDR3 in amino acids: CASSLVGSARLWGYTF. The CDR3 bases are TGTGCCAGCAGTTTAGTGGGTTCGGCACGGCTTTGGGGCTACACCTTC.

V is TRBV28 and J is TRBJ2-3; 8 bases map to TRBD2. Per the germline V gene, CDR1 is MDHEN and CDR2 is SYDVKM. V lost 4 bases to trimming and J lost 3 bases; unmatched junction nucleotides: 12. CDR3 size: 17 residues. This chain's CDR3 is CASSSIPIAGWTDTQYF. The CDR3 DNA follows: TGTGCCAGCAGTTCAATCCCCATAGCGGGATGGACAGATACGCAGTATTTT.

The chain uses TRBV5-1 and TRBJ1-1; 7 bases are a match to TRBD1. CDR3 length: 16 residues. V lost 0 bases to trimming and J lost 0 bases; unmatched junction nucleotides: 5. The germline V gene has CDR1 SGHRS and CDR2 YFSETQ. CDR3 region: CASSLAPQGLNTEAFF. The CDR3 DNA follows: TGCGCCAGCAGCTTGGCCCCACAGGGGCTGAACACTGAAGCTTTCTTT. Full variable domain (missing parts from reference TRBV5-1 and TRBJ1-1): KAGVTQTPRYLIKTRGQQVTLSCSPISGHRSVSWYQQTPGQGLQFLFEYFSETQRNKGNFPGRFSGRQFSNSRSEMNVSTLELGDSALYLCASSLAPQGLNTEAFFGQGTRLTVV.

CDR3 nucleotides: TGTGCCAGCAGTGATTATCTTAGGGGAAATCAGCCCCAGCATTTT. Amino acids: CASSDYLRGNQPQHF. This chain joins TRBV6-1 and TRBJ1-5; possibly TRBD1 for D (5 bases). The CDR3 is 15 residues long. The ends were cut back, 3 bases at V and 4 bases at J, with 13 bases in the middle. The germline V gene has CDR1 MNHNS and CDR2 SASEGT.

The V call is TRBV19, the J call TRBJ2-7; TRBD1 agrees at 7 bases. Trimming cost V 5 bases and J 4 bases; bases outside gene matches: 8. The CDR3 covers 14 residues. Germline assignment: CDR1 LNHDA and CDR2 SQIVND (reference sequence). The CDR3, as DNA: TGTGCCAGTAGTCTTACAGGGGCTTCGTACGAGCAGTACTTC. Translated, it gives CASSLTGASYEQYF.

The V gene is TRBV4-2, the J gene TRBJ2-5; D is uncertain. The CDR3 extends over 13 amino acids. Per the germline V gene, CDR1 is LGHNA and CDR2 is YNFKEQ. Trimming shortened V by 0 bases and J by 2 bases, and 4 bases separated the two germline ends. The CDR3 DNA is TGTGCCAGCAGCCAAGACAGACAAGAGACCCAGTACTTC. This gives the protein CASSQDRQETQYF.

The V gene is TRBV28, the J gene TRBJ2-5; D may be TRBD2 (5 bases). CDR3 size: 14 residues. The V gene's germline CDR1 is MDHEN and CDR2 SYDVKM. V lost 1 base and J lost 1, with 7 bases in between. The CDR3 nucleotides are TGTGCCAGCAGTTTATCCACTAGCCAAGAGACCCAGTACTTC. Its translation: CASSLSTSQETQYF.

As for this clone: Other DNA variants within this sample encode the same CDR3. The J gene is TRBJ1-2, the V gene TRBV7-2; D may be TRBD1 (5 bases). The CDR3 spans 14 residues. The V end lost 2 bases, the J end lost 4 bases, and 11 bases lay between the germline ends. CDR1 and CDR2 from the germline V gene are SGHTA and FQGNSA. CDR3 sequence: CASSLSPGGYGYTF. The CDR3 nucleotides read TGTGCCAGCAGCTTAAGCCCCGGGGGCTATGGCTACACCTTC. Filled out from reference TRBV7-2 and TRBJ1-2, the complete variable domain reads GAGVSQSPSNKVTEKGKDVELRCDPISGHTALYWYRQSLGQGLEFLIYFQGNSAPDKSGLPSDRFSAERTGGSVSTLTIQRTQQEDSAVYLCASSLSPGGYGYTFGSGTRLTVV.

The gene calls are TRBV5-1 and TRBJ1-3, with a weak D call TRBD1 (5 bases). The CDR3 extends over 15 amino acids. Looked up from germline, CDR1 is SGHRS and CDR2 is YFSETQ. The germline V and J ends were trimmed by 1 base and 2 bases, with 10 bases remaining between them. In DNA form, the CDR3 reads TGCGCCAGCAGCTTGAATGGAGGGGCTGGAAACACCATATATTTT. Translating it yields CASSLNGGAGNTIYF.